Given below is one T cell receptor beta chain in context. The antigen is unknown. V lost 1 base and J lost 0, with 16 bases in between. Germline V gene lookup returns CDR1 LGHNA and CDR2 YNFKEQ. This CDR3 comprises 17 residues. PCR employed 60 Vbeta and 13 Jbeta primers. The assay was immunoSEQ multiplex PCR, and TCRdb's table has in-frame clones only and misses some. The sample has roughly 230,000 clones, just under 80% seen once. These data belong to a study of cytomegalovirus exposure and HLA in healthy donors. Regarding the study as a whole: Reportedly, cytomegalovirus status was diagnosed with high sensitivity and specificity.

Source material: PBMCs. This receptor was identified in a boy aged 5-17 years in good health and CMV-seronegative. V gene TRBV4-2 combines with J gene TRBJ2-7; D is perhaps TRBD2 (5 bases). CDR3 sequence (DNA): TGTGCCAGCAGCCAAGCAGGTCTGCACGAGGGCTCCTACGAGCAGTACTTC. Translation: CASSQAGLHEGSYEQYF.